These 9 T cell receptor beta chains share one sample of origin, sequenced in a study of T cells after yellow fever vaccination. From the 5' RACE reads, TCRdb called clonotypes with MiXCR, one entry per CDR3 protein. The sample has a few hundred thousand distinct CDR3 sequences, about 17% seen once; the top ten hold roughly a sixth. Sequences were derived from PBMCs, sampled before the yellow fever booster vaccination. These receptors originate from a man aged 18 to 29 who received the YFV17D yellow fever vaccine.

The chain combines TRBV20-1 with TRBJ2-7, with 7 bases aligning to TRBD1. The CDR3 length is 13 residues. The V segment lost 6 bases and the J segment 0 bases; nucleotides outside the gene matches: 5. Germline CDR1 DFQATT, CDR2 SNEGSKA (reference sequence). The DNA of the CDR3 is TGCAGTGCACCGGACAGGAACTCCTACGAGCAGTACTTC. It yields the protein CSAPDRNSYEQYF.

This clonotype was recorded a few times. The V gene is TRBV6-5, the J gene TRBJ1-2, with TRBD1 matching 10 bases. Germline CDR1 is MNHEY and CDR2 is SVGAGI. The CDR3 contains 16 residues. The ends lost 5 bases at V and 1 base at J; junction bases unmatched: 7. CDR3 residues: CASSEAGTGVNYGYTF. The CDR3 DNA sequence: TGTGCCAGCAGTGAGGCCGGGACAGGGGTTAACTATGGCTACACCTTC.

This clonotype has only a few counts. J is TRBJ2-1 and V is TRBV19, with a tentative D call TRBD2 (5 bases). V was cut by 6 bases and J by 4 bases, with 10 bases left in between. CDR3 length equals 13 residues. The germline V gene encodes CDR1 LNHDA and CDR2 SQIVND (reference sequence). The CDR3 DNA follows: TGTGCCAGTAGCACTAGGGTGTACAATGAGCAGTTCTTC. This sequence encodes CASSTRVYNEQFF.

Points on this clonotype: Mismatch with germline at one junction end may stem from a read error. The V gene is TRBV5-1, the J gene TRBJ1-1; possible D gene TRBD1, 5 bases. The CDR3 loop spans 14 amino acids. Looked up from germline, CDR1 is SGHRS and CDR2 is YFSETQ. Here the CDR3 reads CSSSYGALNTEAFF. The CDR3 region has the DNA TGCTCCAGCAGCTACGGGGCCCTAAACACTGAAGCTTTCTTT. Full variable domain (rest looked up from reference TRBV5-1 and TRBJ1-1): KAGVTQTPRYLIKTRGQQVTLSCSPISGHRSVSWYQQTPGQGLQFLFEYFSETQRNKGNFPGRFSGRQFSNSRSEMNVSTLELGDSALYLCSSSYGALNTEAFFGQGTRLTVV.

In nucleotides, the CDR3 is TGCGCCAGCAGAGGAGGGTCTAATGAAAAACTGTTTTTT. Its protein is CASRGGSNEKLFF. The chain uses TRBV10-1 and TRBJ1-4, with D uncertain. In germline, CDR1 is WNHNN, CDR2 SYGVQD (reference sequence). V shed 6 bases and J shed 3 bases, with 8 bases lying between them. The CDR3 has 13 amino acids.

This clonotype occurred a few times. The rearrangement links TRBV4-2 to TRBJ1-3; D remains ambiguous. Looked up from germline, CDR1 is LGHNA and CDR2 is YNFKEQ. Trimming shortened V by 4 bases and J by 4 bases, and 14 bases separated the two germline ends. The CDR3 sequence is 15 residues long. Here the CDR3 reads CASSRGIREGNTIYF. CDR3 bases: TGTGCCAGCAGCCGGGGAATCCGGGAAGGAAACACCATATATTTT.

The J gene is TRBJ2-2, the V gene TRBV7-9; TRBD2 agrees at 8 bases. V shed 4 bases and J 5 bases; nucleotides not matched to a gene: 6. The CDR3 is 15 residues long. The germline CDR1 and CDR2 sequences are SEHNR and FQNEAQ (reference sequence). CDR3 residues: CASSSLAGTTGELFF. Written as DNA, the CDR3 is TGTGCCAGCAGCTCCTTAGCGGGGACAACCGGGGAGCTGTTTTTT. Full variable domain (remainder filled in from reference TRBV7-9 and TRBJ2-2): DTGVSQNPRHKITKRGQNVTFRCDPISEHNRLYWYRQTLGQGPEFLTYFQNEAQLEKSRLLSDRFSAERPKGSFSTLEIQRTEQGDSAMYLCASSSLAGTTGELFFGEGSRLTVL.

The chain recombines TRBV12-3 or TRBV12-4 with TRBJ1-2; D not certain. With 8 bases removed from V and 4 bases from J, the gap between germline ends came to 14 bases. This CDR3 has 13 amino acids. Here the CDR3 reads CASCWEGTYGYTF. CDR3 coding DNA: TGTGCCAGCTGTTGGGAGGGAACCTATGGCTACACCTTC.

CDR3 sequence reads: CASSLLGETGQETQYF. In DNA form, the CDR3 reads TGTGCCAGCAGCCTTTTGGGGGAGACAGGTCAAGAGACCCAGTACTTC. The rearrangement joins TRBV7-2 to TRBJ2-5; perhaps TRBD1 as D (6 bases). Germline CDR1 reads SGHTA; CDR2 reads FQGNSA. V was pared by 5 bases and J by 2 bases, with 18 bases between. The CDR3 totals 16 residues.